This T cell receptor beta chain was found in a study of cytomegalovirus exposure and HLA in healthy donors. Study-wide background: Approximately 80 million unique TCRs, all from HLA-typed donors, were included in an early release of the data.

The CDR3 sequence is 12 residues long. V lost 7 bases and J lost 3, with 9 bases in between. Germline assignment: CDR1 MGHDK and CDR2 SYGVNS. The PCR employed 60 Vbeta primers together with 13 Jbeta primers. Assay used: immunoSEQ multiplex PCR; TCRdb lists only in-frame clones, some missing. The data contain about 110,000 clones, 70% to 85% of them seen just once; the ten biggest clones take up roughly 3.5%. Donors in the study were healthy people who gave bone marrow. The records do not include a CMV serostatus for this donor. In this sample, this clone turned up a few times. The chain employs TRBV25-1 and TRBJ1-1; D not resolved. The sequence came from a human donor in good health. Sequenced input: PBMCs. CDR3 residues: CASTRFDTEAFF. The CDR3 DNA reads TGTGCCAGCACGAGGTTCGACACTGAAGCTTTCTTT.